This paragraph reports one T cell receptor (beta chain). Its antigen is still unknown. Base qualities are not at hand, and no much larger clone is one base apart. Each collaborating institution followed its own protocols to collect whole blood in K2EDTA tubes. For TCRbeta analysis, collaborators shipped samples in one of three forms: frozen whole blood, isolated PBMCs, or DNA extracted from either of those sample types. These data belong to a study of blood T cell repertoires in COVID-19 (dated by TCRdb to 2020 to 2021). Looking at the study overall: Samples from collaborators originated in the United States, Italy and Spain and spanned both the acute and convalescent phases of COVID-19. Samples came from the ongoing ImmuneRACE study (first 160 participants) plus 1,254 subjects from 6 global collaborators. A freely available public database, intended as a resource for researchers studying the immune response to SARS-CoV-2, is where the repertoires were released. Sample metadata almost always included a de-identified subject ID, COVID-19 status, age in years and sex. HLA class I and class II types, where available, came from metadata supplied by the sample provider rather than from assay-based typing. The prospective study material was composed of cDNA or gDNA derived from T cells, B-cell-depleted T cells, or PBMCs. The dataset comprised deeply sampled blood TCRbeta repertoires from subjects exposed to, actively infected with, or recovered from COVID-19. The full study reports these points: The quantity of clinical and demographic metadata differed by source and by participant and was supplied without curation.

TCRbeta CDR3 regions were amplified from genomic DNA by means of the immunoSEQ Assay, a bias-controlled multiplex PCR. As for the original processing: Nucleated cell counts per sample were estimated from amplification of reference gene primers within the assay. To quantify the absolute abundance of each unique TCRbeta CDR3 rearrangement, sequence reads were collapsed and filtered. For each sample, productive Simpson clonality was calculated as the square root of Simpson's diversity index across productive rearrangements. Sourced from immuneACCESS, this table was stored by TCRdb with only in-frame sequences that have V and J called. A share of the clones is absent; for the studies checked, an unresolved V gene accounts for under half, and the remainder has no known explanation. The V and J calls and clone size were taken over from that table, and D and trimming were inferred from the DNA. Present in this sample are about 230,000 clones, approximately 85% of which were seen just once. About 1% of the sample goes to the ten largest clones.

CDR1 and CDR2 were assigned from the germline V gene (reference sequence) as SEHNR and FQNEAQ. The cysteine opens and the phenylalanine closes a CDR3 of 16 amino acids. The retained sequence is limited to the CDR3, 48 bases, with the frame set at the first base. Trimming removed 6 bases from V and 4 bases from J; the gene matches leave 12 bases unexplained. The chain was built from TRBV7-9 and TRBJ1-5, and 7 junction bases match TRBD1. Sequenced: peripheral blood. This sequence was found in a man aged 35 to 55 with acute or convalescent COVID-19. The nucleotide sequence reads as follows: TGTGCCAGCAGTTTCACCGAGACAGGGCTTAATCAGCCCCAGCATTTT. Translated, this is CASSFTETGLNQPQHF.